The 29 T cell receptor beta chains presented below share a single source sample, sequenced in a study of shared clonotypes between healthy human individuals. Only in-frame clones appear in the TCRdb table, and some are missing; sequencing was by immunoSEQ multiplex PCR. The sample consists of about 670,000 clones, around 72% of them appearing once. Sequencing input: memory CD4+ T cells sorted from blood. Documented subset: CD45RA-negative fraction. The receptors were gathered from a woman aged 25 to 39 in good health.

This clone was recorded once. The chain couples TRBV29-1 to TRBJ1-4; D not resolved. This CDR3 region has 13 residues. CDR1 SQVTM and CDR2 ANQGSEA come from the germline V gene. Trimming removed 6 bases at V and 2 bases at J, with 10 bases between. The CDR3 reads CSVGMETNEKLFF. The DNA of the CDR3 is TGCAGCGTGGGAATGGAGACTAATGAAAAACTGTTTTTT.

This clone was detected only a few times. J is TRBJ2-5 and V is TRBV5-5, with 10 bases aligning to TRBD2. V lost 0 bases, J lost 4 bases, and 9 bases stayed unmatched. Germline-derived CDR1 and CDR2 are SGHKS and YYEKEE (reference sequence). The CDR3 sequence is 17 residues long. The CDR3 bases are TGTGCCAGCAGCTTGGGAGCGGGAGGGCAGATAAGAGAGACCCAGTACTTC. Translating it yields CASSLGAGGQIRETQYF.

V gene TRBV10-1 combines with J gene TRBJ1-4; D is unresolved. The CDR3 length is 14 residues. CDR1 and CDR2 from the germline V gene are WNHNN and SYGVQD (reference sequence). Trimming took off 0 bases at V and 8 bases at J, with 10 bases between the two ends. The CDR3 nucleotides are TGCGCCAGCAGTGAGTCGCGCCGAACGGAAAAACTGTTTTTT. Translated: CASSESRRTEKLFF.

This chain links TRBV20-1 with TRBJ2-5; no definite D call. The J call may be wrong; the DNA end is better matched by TRBJ2-7. Germline V gene lookup returns CDR1 DFQATT and CDR2 SNEGSKA (reference sequence). CDR3 length: 11 amino acids. The CDR3 protein is CSKAREYEQYF. The CDR3 DNA is TGCAGCAAAGCCAGAGAATACGAGCAGTACTTC.

This clone was recorded once. The rearrangement uses TRBV2 and TRBJ1-2; unclear D gene. The germline V and J ends were trimmed by 6 bases and 4 bases, with 12 bases remaining between them. This CDR3 region has 13 residues. The germline CDR1 and CDR2 sequences are SNHLY and FYNNEI. This chain's CDR3 is CASRGGTTYGYTF. DNA for the CDR3: TGTGCCAGCAGAGGTGGAACAACCTATGGCTACACCTTC.

There are a few counts of this clone. The V gene is TRBV2, the J gene TRBJ2-2, with a weak D call TRBD2 (5 bases). V was pared by 7 bases and J by 0 bases, with 12 bases between. The CDR3 has 15 amino acids. Germline-derived CDR1 and CDR2 are SNHLY and FYNNEI. CDR3 DNA: TGTGCCAGCAAAGGGCCGGGGACGAACACCGGGGAGCTGTTTTTT. Its translation is CASKGPGTNTGELFF.

This clone was seen a handful of times. The chain has TRBV30 and TRBJ2-4, with TRBD1 identical over 9 bases. CDR3 length equals 19 residues. In germline, CDR1 is GTSNPN, CDR2 SVGIG (reference sequence). V lost 1 base and J lost 3; bases outside the gene matches: 16. The CDR3 DNA follows: TGTGCCTGGAGTGGGAACAGGGGGCGCGAGGGTTTTGGCAAAAACATTCAGTACTTC. Its translation is CAWSGNRGREGFGKNIQYF.

V is TRBV20-1 and J is TRBJ1-1; D gene uncertain. CDR1 and CDR2 from the germline V gene are DFQATT and SNEGSKA (reference sequence). The ends were cut back, 4 bases at V and 3 bases at J, with 6 bases in the middle. The CDR3 totals 11 residues. The CDR3 DNA sequence: TGCAGTGCTACGGGGTACACTGAAGCTTTCTTT. Translated, it gives CSATGYTEAFF.

With respect to this clone: Other DNA sequences in the same sample also yield this CDR3. The J gene is TRBJ2-3, the V gene TRBV5-1; D unclear. The CDR3 extends over 13 amino acids. The germline V gene has CDR1 SGHRS and CDR2 YFSETQ. The ends were cut back, 3 bases at V and 0 bases at J, with 5 bases in the middle. The CDR3 is CASSSTSTDTQYF. CDR3 coding DNA: TGCGCCAGCAGCTCGACTAGCACAGATACGCAGTATTTT. Using reference TRBV5-1 and TRBJ2-3 for the parts outside the CDR3, the full variable domain is KAGVTQTPRYLIKTRGQQVTLSCSPISGHRSVSWYQQTPGQGLQFLFEYFSETQRNKGNFPGRFSGRQFSNSRSEMNVSTLELGDSALYLCASSSTSTDTQYFGPGTRLTVL.

For this clone: This specimen includes other DNA sequences encoding the same CDR3. This chain joins TRBV28 and TRBJ2-3; D is unclear. The V end lost 6 bases, the J end lost 0 bases, and 7 bases lay between the germline ends. CDR1 is MDHEN and CDR2 is SYDVKM in the germline V gene. This CDR3 comprises 13 residues. The DNA of the CDR3 is TGTGCCAGCAGAGCCACTAGCACAGATACGCAGTATTTT. It codes for CASRATSTDTQYF.

This clone appeared once. The chain is built from TRBV10-3 and TRBJ2-7; 9 nucleotides agree with TRBD1. The trim removed 1 base at V and 5 bases at J, leaving 12 bases unmatched. The CDR3 runs 17 residues. Germline V lookup: CDR1 ENHRY, CDR2 SYGVKD. CDR3 bases: TGTGCCATCAGTGAGTATCCAACAGGGGGCCCGTCCCACGAGCAGTACTTC. It is translated as CAISEYPTGGPSHEQYF.

This clone was observed a handful of times. The gene calls are TRBV28 and TRBJ2-1; 7 bases match TRBD1. With 3 bases clipped from V and 3 bases from J, the junction kept 5 bases outside the gene matches. Germline CDR1 MDHEN, CDR2 SYDVKM. CDR3 length: 15 residues. The CDR3 sequence is CASSFPTGLYNEQFF. The CDR3 region has the DNA TGTGCCAGCAGTTTCCCGACAGGGCTCTACAATGAGCAGTTCTTC. The variable domain in full, completed from reference TRBV28 and TRBJ2-1, reads DVKVTQSSRYLVKRTGEKVFLECVQDMDHENMFWYRQDPGLGLRLIYFSYDVKMKEKGDIPEGYSVSREKKERFSLILESASTNQTSMYLCASSFPTGLYNEQFFGPGTRLTVL.

The J gene is TRBJ2-7, the V gene TRBV6-5; D gene unclear. The CDR3 extends over 11 amino acids. V lost 2 bases, J lost 7 bases, and 6 bases lay in between. Germline CDR1 and CDR2: MNHEY and SVGAGI. In DNA, the CDR3 is TGTGCCAGCAGTTACGCAATGGAGCAGTACTTC. Protein product: CASSYAMEQYF.

This clone appeared a single time. This chain joins TRBV4-1 and TRBJ2-3; 11 bases map to TRBD2. The CDR3 runs 17 residues. Germline V gene data show CDR1 as MGHRA and CDR2 as YSYEKL. V shed 3 bases and J 5 bases; nucleotides not matched to a gene: 10. For the CDR3, the DNA is TGCGCCAGCAGCCACCGACAGACTAGCGGGGAGGGAGATACGCAGTATTTT. This translates into CASSHRQTSGEGDTQYF.

This clone was picked up a small number of times. The chain carries TRBV7-6 and TRBJ2-7; D remains unclear. V lost 0 bases and J 0 bases, leaving 6 bases between the germline ends. Per the germline V gene, CDR1 is SGHVS and CDR2 is FNYEAQ. The CDR3 is 14 amino acids. This CDR3 reads CASSLAPSSYEQYF. The CDR3 DNA reads TGTGCCAGCAGCTTAGCCCCTAGCTCCTACGAGCAGTACTTC.

The V gene is TRBV7-8, the J gene TRBJ1-2; D perhaps matches TRBD1 (6 bases). The V and J ends lost 6 bases and 4 bases respectively, with 18 bases between them. CDR1 and CDR2 (germline): SGHVS, FQNEAQ. The CDR3 has 15 amino acids. CDR3 DNA: TGTGCCAGCAGTCAGGGGTCTCCCGGGTTCTATGGCTACACCTTC. Translating it yields CASSQGSPGFYGYTF.

This clone has only a few counts. The chain is built from TRBV21-1 and TRBJ1-2. TRBV21-1 is shown as a pseudogene. This CDR3 comprises 14 residues. Here the CDR3 DNA reads TGTGCCAGCAGCAAAAGGTGTGGCTTCGTAAGCTACACCTTC. Its translation is CASSKRCGFVSYTF.

This chain uses TRBV28 with TRBJ2-7; 10 nucleotides line up with TRBD2. Germline V gene lookup returns CDR1 MDHEN and CDR2 SYDVKM. The CDR3 extends over 14 amino acids. V shed 6 bases and J 6 bases; nucleotides not matched to a gene: 8. Here the CDR3 DNA reads TGTGCCAGCAGGATAAGCGGGAGGGGTCTCGAGCAGTACTTC. Translation: CASRISGRGLEQYF.

Comments on this clone: Possible read error: a much larger clone is one base away. Other DNA sequences in the sample encode the same CDR3. The genes are TRBV5-1 and TRBJ2-1; 7 nucleotides agree with TRBD2. The CDR3 runs to 15 residues. J was trimmed by 3 bases and V by 2 bases; bases with no gene match: 5. Germline assignment: CDR1 SGHRS and CDR2 YFSETQ. The chain's CDR3 is CASSLSSGSYNEQFF. The CDR3, as DNA: TGCGCCAGCAGCTTATCTAGCGGAAGCTACAATGAGCAGTTCTTC.

V gene TRBV4-2 combines with J gene TRBJ2-7, with D possibly TRBD1 on 5 matching bases. The CDR3 runs to 13 residues. From germline, CDR1 is LGHNA and CDR2 YNFKEQ. The V and J ends lost 2 bases and 4 bases respectively, with 9 bases between them. The CDR3 DNA follows: TGTGCCAGCAGCCAAACGTCAGGGTACGAGCAGTACTTC. Its protein is CASSQTSGYEQYF.

Here the CDR3 reads CASVRPGNTEAFF. CDR3 nucleotides: TGTGCCAGCGTCCGGCCCGGGAACACTGAAGCTTTCTTT. J is TRBJ1-1 and V is TRBV6-5; D is unclear. Trimming cost V 8 bases and J 1 base, with 11 bases left between them. The germline V gene has CDR1 MNHEY and CDR2 SVGAGI. The CDR3 is made up of 13 amino acids.

In nucleotides, the CDR3 is TGTGCCAGCAGCCCTCTCCGGGGAGATACGCAGTATTTT. Translated, it gives CASSPLRGDTQYF. The rearrangement links TRBV7-2 to TRBJ2-3; D might be TRBD2 (5 bases). Germline V CDR1 and CDR2: SGHTA, FQGNSA. This CDR3 contains 13 residues. V dropped 5 bases and J dropped 5 bases, with 11 bases sitting between them. The full variable domain, with the rest looked up from reference TRBV7-2 and TRBJ2-3, is GAGVSQSPSNKVTEKGKDVELRCDPISGHTALYWYRQSLGQGLEFLIYFQGNSAPDKSGLPSDRFSAERTGGSVSTLTIQRTQQEDSAVYLCASSPLRGDTQYFGPGTRLTVL.

J is TRBJ2-5 and V is TRBV7-6; 7 bases are shared with TRBD2. Germline V gene data show CDR1 as SGHVS and CDR2 as FNYEAQ. There are 13 residues in the CDR3. Losses at the gene ends were 5 bases for V and 6 bases for J; bases not matched to a gene: 6. DNA of the CDR3: TGTGCCAGCAGCCCTGGGGGGGTGAAGACCCAGTACTTC. It translates to CASSPGGVKTQYF.

The CDR3 bases are TGCAGCGGGGTTAGCGGGACTTGGGGCACCGGGGAGCTGTTTTTT. As protein: CSGVSGTWGTGELFF. This chain joins TRBV29-1 and TRBJ2-2; 8 bases agree with TRBD2. Unmatched junction bases numbered 11, after V lost 7 bases and J lost 4 bases. The germline V gene encodes CDR1 SQVTM and CDR2 ANQGSEA. This CDR3 has 15 residues.

V gene TRBV7-2 combines with J gene TRBJ2-1; TRBD2 aligns across 7 bases. There are 16 residues in the CDR3. Germline CDR1 is SGHTA and CDR2 is FQGNSA. Trimming at V came to 5 bases and at J to 4 bases, leaving 11 bases not matched to a gene. DNA for the CDR3: TGTGCCAGCAGCCCCCGTCCAGCGGGACCTTACAATGAGCAGTTCTTC. It yields the protein CASSPRPAGPYNEQFF. Based on the CDR3 plus reference TRBV7-2 and TRBJ2-1, the full variable domain is GAGVSQSPSNKVTEKGKDVELRCDPISGHTALYWYRQSLGQGLEFLIYFQGNSAPDKSGLPSDRFSAERTGGSVSTLTIQRTQQEDSAVYLCASSPRPAGPYNEQFFGPGTRLTVL.

This clone came up a few times. V usage is TRBV2 and J usage is TRBJ1-5; 7 positions match TRBD1. Germline loops: CDR1 SNHLY, CDR2 FYNNEI. V shed 8 bases, J shed 3 bases, and the junction held 7 bases outside the gene matches. The CDR3 consists of 14 residues. This CDR3 is CASVRDSFNQPQHF. The CDR3 bases are TGTGCCAGCGTCCGGGACAGTTTCAATCAGCCCCAGCATTTT.

This clone was recorded many times. The rearrangement joins TRBV29-1 to TRBJ1-1; 8 bases line up with TRBD1. V was clipped by 4 bases and J by 9 bases; unmatched bases: 4. Germline CDR1 SQVTM, CDR2 ANQGSEA. This CDR3 has 11 residues. The CDR3 coding sequence is TGCAGCGTTGCCGGACAGGGTAAAGCTTTCTTT. It encodes CSVAGQGKAFF.

This clone was seen a single time. The J gene is TRBJ1-2, the V gene TRBV10-1; 8 nucleotides agree with TRBD1. This CDR3 has 11 residues. Germline assignment: CDR1 WNHNN and CDR2 SYGVQD (reference sequence). The V and J ends lost 9 bases and 8 bases, in that order; junction bases with no gene match: 5. DNA for the CDR3: TGCGCCAGGACGGACAGGGTAGGCTACACCTTC. Translating it yields CARTDRVGYTF.

This clone has just one count. V and J are TRBV7-2 and TRBJ2-4; TRBD1 is a possible D gene (6 bases). Looked up from germline, CDR1 is SGHTA and CDR2 is FQGNSA. Trimming took off 5 bases at V and 9 bases at J, with 20 bases between the two ends. The CDR3 extends over 15 amino acids. CDR3 nucleotide sequence: TGTGCCAGCAGCAAAACCCAGGGGAGAGTGGGCATTCAGTACTTC. Amino acids: CASSKTQGRVGIQYF.